Sequencing of this T cell receptor beta chain was carried out in a study of blood T cell repertoires in COVID-19. Study context: Whether acute or convalescent, the COVID-19 samples came from the United States, Italy and Spain. Sources were T cells, B-cell-depleted T cells, or PBMCs; the material itself was cDNA or gDNA.

Study processing details: Using reference gene primer amplification, nucleated cell counts were estimated. Clones were read by immunoSEQ multiplex PCR, and TCRdb kept only the in-frame ones, dropping some. V and J calls plus clone size are reproduced from that table; the DNA served to infer D and trimming. The sample comprises about 100,000 clones, around four fifths of which are singletons, and approximately 31% rests with the top ten. What was sequenced was peripheral blood. This clonotype originated in a man in his 70s with active or convalescent COVID-19.

For the CDR3, the DNA is TGTGCCAGCAGACCGGACAGGGGGAAGGGCTCCTATAATTCACCCCTCCACTTT. This sequence encodes CASRPDRGKGSYNSPLHF. The chain links TRBV3-1 (or the pseudogene TRBV3-2) to TRBJ1-6; 10 bases agree with TRBD1. CDR1 LGHDT and CDR2 YNNKEL come from the germline V gene (reference sequence). This CDR3 has 18 amino acids. The V segment lost 6 bases and the J segment 0 bases; nucleotides outside the gene matches: 8.